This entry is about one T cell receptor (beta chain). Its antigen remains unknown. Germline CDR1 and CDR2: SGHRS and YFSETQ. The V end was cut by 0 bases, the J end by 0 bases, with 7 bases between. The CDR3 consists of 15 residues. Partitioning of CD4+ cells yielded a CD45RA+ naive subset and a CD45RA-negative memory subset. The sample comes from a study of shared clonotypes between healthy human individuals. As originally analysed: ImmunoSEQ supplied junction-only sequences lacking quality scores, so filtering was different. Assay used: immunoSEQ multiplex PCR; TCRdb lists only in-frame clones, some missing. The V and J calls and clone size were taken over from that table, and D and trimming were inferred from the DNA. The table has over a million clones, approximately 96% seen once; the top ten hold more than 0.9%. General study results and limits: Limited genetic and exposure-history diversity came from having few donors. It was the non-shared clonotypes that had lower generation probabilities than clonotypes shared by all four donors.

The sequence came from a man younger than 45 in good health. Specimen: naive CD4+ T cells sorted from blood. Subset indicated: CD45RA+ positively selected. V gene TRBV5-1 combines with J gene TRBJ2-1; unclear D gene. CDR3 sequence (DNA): TGCGCCAGCAGCTTGGCCGTAGGCTCCTACAATGAGCAGTTCTTC. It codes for CASSLAVGSYNEQFF.